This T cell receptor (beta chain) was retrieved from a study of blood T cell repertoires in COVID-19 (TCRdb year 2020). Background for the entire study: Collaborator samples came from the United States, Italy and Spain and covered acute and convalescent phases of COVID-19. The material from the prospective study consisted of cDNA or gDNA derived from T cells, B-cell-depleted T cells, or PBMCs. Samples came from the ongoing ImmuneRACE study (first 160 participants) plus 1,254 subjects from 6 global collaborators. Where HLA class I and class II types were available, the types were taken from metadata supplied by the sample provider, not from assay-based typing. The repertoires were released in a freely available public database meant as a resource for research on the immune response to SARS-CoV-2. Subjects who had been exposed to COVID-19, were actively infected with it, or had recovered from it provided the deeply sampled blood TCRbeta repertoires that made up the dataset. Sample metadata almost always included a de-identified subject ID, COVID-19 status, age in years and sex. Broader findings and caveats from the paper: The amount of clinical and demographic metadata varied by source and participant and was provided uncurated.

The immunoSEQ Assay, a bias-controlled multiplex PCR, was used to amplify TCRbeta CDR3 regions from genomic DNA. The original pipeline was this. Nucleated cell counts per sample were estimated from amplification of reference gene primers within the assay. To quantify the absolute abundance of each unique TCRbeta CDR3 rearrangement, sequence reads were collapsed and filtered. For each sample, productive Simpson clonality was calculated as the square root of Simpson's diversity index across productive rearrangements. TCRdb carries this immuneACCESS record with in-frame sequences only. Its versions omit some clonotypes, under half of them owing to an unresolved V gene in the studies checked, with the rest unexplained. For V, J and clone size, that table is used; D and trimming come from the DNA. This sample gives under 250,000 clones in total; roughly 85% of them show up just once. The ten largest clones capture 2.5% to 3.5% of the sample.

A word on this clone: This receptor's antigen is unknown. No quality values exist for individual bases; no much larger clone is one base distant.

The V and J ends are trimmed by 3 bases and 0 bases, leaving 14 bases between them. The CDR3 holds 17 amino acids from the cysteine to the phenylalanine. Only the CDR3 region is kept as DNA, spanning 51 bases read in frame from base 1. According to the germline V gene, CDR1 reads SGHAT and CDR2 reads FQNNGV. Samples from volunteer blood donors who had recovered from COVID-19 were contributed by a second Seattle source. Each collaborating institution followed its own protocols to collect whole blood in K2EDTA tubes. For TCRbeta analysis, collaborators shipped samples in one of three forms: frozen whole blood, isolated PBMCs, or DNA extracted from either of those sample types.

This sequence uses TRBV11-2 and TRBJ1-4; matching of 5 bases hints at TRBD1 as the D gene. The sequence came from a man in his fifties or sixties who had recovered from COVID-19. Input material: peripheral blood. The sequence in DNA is TGTGCCAGCAGCTTTAGGGGTCCGTATGCAACTAATGAAAAACTGTTTTTT. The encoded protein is CASSFRGPYATNEKLFF.